This TCR beta chain was identified during a study of immune cell composition in non-small cell lung cancer. Points from the study as a whole: Clones >0.5% enriched in tumour were rarer in adenocarcinoma (about 35%) than squamous (about 80%).

Template was genomic DNA from frozen, unsorted single-cell suspensions. CDR1 SGHTA and CDR2 FQGNSA come from the germline V gene. The CDR3 is 13 residues long. The V end was cut by 1 base, the J end by 7 bases, with 10 bases between. Data came from immunoSEQ multiplex PCR; TCRdb stores just in-frame clones and leaves some out. The table includes 11,000 to 15,000 clones, more than 65% detected once. In regard to this clone: No antigen is known for it.

This TCR was recovered from a human donor with non-small cell lung cancer. Sequencing input: lung tumor tissue. The rearrangement uses TRBV7-2 and TRBJ1-2; the D gene is possibly TRBD1 (5 bases). The CDR3 DNA sequence: TGTGCCAGCAGCTTAGGGGGGAAGGGTGGCTACACCTTC. Protein sequence: CASSLGGKGGYTF. Using reference TRBV7-2 and TRBJ1-2 for the parts outside the CDR3, the full variable domain is GAGVSQSPSNKVTEKGKDVELRCDPISGHTALYWYRQSLGQGLEFLIYFQGNSAPDKSGLPSDRFSAERTGGSVSTLTIQRTQQEDSAVYLCASSLGGKGGYTFGSGTRLTVV.